What follows are 29 T cell receptor beta chains derived from one specimen sequenced in a study of T cells in Graves' hyperthyroidism and ophthalmopathy. The CDR3 regions of TCR beta were amplified from RNA transcripts. First-round RT-PCR targeting the TCR CDR3 was performed with the HTBI primer set. TCRdb analysed the multiplex PCR reads with MiXCR anew, one entry per CDR3 protein. Among 600,000 or so distinct CDR3 sequences listed, 11% to 15% were seen once. Material for sequencing was blood. Source of these receptors: a woman younger than 30 with Graves' ophthalmopathy.

This clonotype appeared many times. The chain recombines TRBV6-1 with TRBJ1-5; the D gene is possibly TRBD1 (6 bases). CDR3 size: 16 residues. Germline V gives CDR1 MNHNS, CDR2 SASEGT. V was clipped by 5 bases and J by 3 bases, with 17 bases between them. The CDR3 protein is CASSLGGTQFNQPQHF. The DNA for the CDR3 is TGTGCCAGCAGTTTGGGGGGGACACAATTCAATCAGCCCCAGCATTTT.

This clonotype occurred many times. J is TRBJ2-1 and V is TRBV28; D may correspond to TRBD1 or TRBD2 (6 bases each). Germline V gene data show CDR1 as MDHEN and CDR2 as SYDVKM. CDR3 length: 13 residues. Trimming shortened V by 1 base and J by 7 bases, and 8 bases separated the two germline ends. The CDR3 bases are TGTGCCAGCAGTTTATTAGGGGGGAATGAGCAGTTCTTC. This gives the protein CASSLLGGNEQFF.

The CDR3 DNA reads as TGTGCCAGTAGTAAGCGGACATCTACAGACTATGGCTACACCTTC. Protein sequence: CASSKRTSTDYGYTF. This chain links TRBV19 with TRBJ1-2, with D tentatively TRBD1 (5 bases). This CDR3 contains 15 residues. Germline loops: CDR1 LNHDA, CDR2 SQIVND (reference sequence). The V and J ends lost 4 bases and 3 bases respectively, with 15 bases between them.

J is TRBJ1-2 and V is TRBV4-1; D gene unclear. Germline-derived CDR1 and CDR2 are MGHRA and YSYEKL. The CDR3 runs 13 residues. The V gene lost 5 bases and the J gene lost 8 bases, with 15 bases spanning the gap. CDR3 in amino acids: CASSKERIGGYTF. CDR3 nucleotides: TGCGCCAGCAGCAAGGAGCGTATCGGCGGCTACACCTTC.

This clonotype was picked up many times. The chain couples TRBV3-1 to TRBJ1-2; the match to TRBD1 covers 7 bases. The germline CDR1 and CDR2 sequences are LGHDT and YNNKEL (reference sequence). The CDR3 consists of 14 residues. The V gene end was trimmed by 0 bases and the J gene end by 4 bases; junction bases not matched to a gene: 2. The CDR3 loop is CASSQDQGGYGYTF. The CDR3 DNA follows: TGTGCCAGCAGCCAAGATCAGGGGGGCTATGGCTACACCTTC.

Ten or more counts support this clonotype. The rearrangement joins TRBV20-1 to TRBJ2-5; D is uncertain. With 4 bases removed from V and 5 bases from J, the gap between germline ends came to 17 bases. This CDR3 contains 14 residues. Germline-derived CDR1 and CDR2 are DFQATT and SNEGSKA (reference sequence). The CDR3 is CSATTPGPQETQYF. The CDR3 nucleotides are TGCAGTGCTACGACTCCGGGCCCGCAGGAGACCCAGTACTTC.

As for this clonotype: This may be a read error: a much more frequent sequence differs by one nucleotide. The CDR3 loop reads CASSYLPRMTGCTEAFF. Here the CDR3 DNA reads TGTGCCAGCAGTTACCTACCCCGTATGACAGGCTGTACTGAAGCTTTCTTT. V gene TRBV6-7 combines with J gene TRBJ1-1; perhaps TRBD1 as D (6 bases). TRBV6-7 is annotated as an ORF whose role is uncertain. This CDR3 is 17 amino acids long. V gave up 2 bases and J gave up 5 bases, with 21 bases separating them.

This clonotype was counted many times. The J gene is TRBJ1-6, the V gene TRBV3-1, with D perhaps TRBD1 (6 bases). Germline values: CDR1 LGHDT, CDR2 YNNKEL (reference sequence). The CDR3 covers 15 residues. V lost 1 base, J lost 5 bases, and 9 bases lay in between. CDR3 residues: CASSQGQVNNSPLHF. The CDR3 DNA sequence: TGTGCCAGCAGCCAAGGACAGGTGAATAATTCACCCCTCCACTTT.

This clonotype has a count of ten or more. The CDR3 bases are TGTGCCAGCAGTTTCACAGGGGGCCAAGAGACCCAGTACTTC. The encoded protein is CASSFTGGQETQYF. The chain is built from TRBV12-3 or TRBV12-4 and TRBJ2-5; 8 bases agree with TRBD1. This CDR3 has 14 amino acids. V was clipped by 3 bases and J by 1 base; unmatched bases: 1.

This clonotype was counted at least ten times. This chain joins TRBV20-1 and TRBJ1-5, with D perhaps matching TRBD1 (6 bases). This CDR3 has 14 amino acids. V lost 6 bases and J 5 bases, leaving 17 bases between the germline ends. The V gene's germline CDR1 is DFQATT and CDR2 SNEGSKA (reference sequence). The CDR3 region is CSASGAISDQPQHF. CDR3 coding DNA: TGCAGTGCCTCGGGGGCAATCTCCGATCAGCCCCAGCATTTT.

In its sample, this clonotype was seen many times. The chain uses TRBV28 and TRBJ2-3; D call uncertain. V was pared by 8 bases and J by 0 bases, with 12 bases between. The CDR3 is 14 residues long. Germline V gene data show CDR1 as MDHEN and CDR2 as SYDVKM. The CDR3 DNA sequence: TGTGCCAGCTCTGACTTCACTAGCACAGATACGCAGTATTTT. Translating it yields CASSDFTSTDTQYF. Looking up the rest from reference TRBV28 and TRBJ2-3 gives the full variable domain: DVKVTQSSRYLVKRTGEKVFLECVQDMDHENMFWYRQDPGLGLRLIYFSYDVKMKEKGDIPEGYSVSREKKERFSLILESASTNQTSMYLCASSDFTSTDTQYFGPGTRLTVL.

The chain recombines TRBV2 with TRBJ2-7, with D perhaps TRBD2 (6 bases). V dropped 2 bases and J dropped 3 bases, with 14 bases sitting between them. The germline CDR1 and CDR2 sequences are SNHLY and FYNNEI. The CDR3 sequence is 15 residues long. CDR3 in DNA: TGTGCCAGCAGTGAACCTGCGATGGGGGGCTACGAGCAGTACTTC. As protein: CASSEPAMGGYEQYF.

This chain connects TRBV18 to TRBJ2-7, with D possibly being TRBD2 (6 bases). The CDR3 is 16 amino acids. CDR1 and CDR2 from the germline V gene are KGHSH and LQKENI. The V end was cut by 2 bases, the J end by 0 bases, with 14 bases between. The DNA for the CDR3 is TGTGCCAGCTCACCAATTGGTAGCGGCCCCTCCTACGAGCAGTACTTC. Amino acid sequence: CASSPIGSGPSYEQYF.

At least ten counts were recorded for this clonotype. The chain couples TRBV5-8 to TRBJ1-1; 10 nucleotides align to TRBD1. CDR1 is SGHTS, CDR2 YDEGEE, per germline. J was trimmed by 4 bases and V by 5 bases; bases with no gene match: 2. The CDR3 sequence is 13 residues long. CDR3 region: CASSWDRGTEAFF. The CDR3 DNA reads as TGTGCCAGCAGTTGGGACAGGGGCACTGAAGCTTTCTTT.

V usage is TRBV9 and J usage is TRBJ2-2; D is unclear. The germline V and J ends were trimmed by 0 bases and 7 bases, with 10 bases remaining between them. The germline V gene has CDR1 SGDLS and CDR2 YYNGEE. The CDR3 has 14 residues. The CDR3 region has the DNA TGTGCCAGCAGCGTAGTACGGTGGGGCGGGGAGCTGTTTTTT. Its protein product is CASSVVRWGGELFF.

The chain is built from TRBV24-1 and TRBJ2-5; 8 bases agree with TRBD1. CDR1 is KGHDR and CDR2 is SFDVKD in the germline V gene. This CDR3 contains 17 residues. V lost 4 bases and J lost 5; bases outside the gene matches: 14. The CDR3 DNA reads TGTGCCACCAGTGACCCTCTTCAGGGGGCCTTGGGGGAGACCCAGTACTTC. Protein: CATSDPLQGALGETQYF.

This clonotype was seen ten or more times. The V gene is TRBV19, the J gene TRBJ1-1; 9 positions agree with TRBD1. The CDR3 spans 17 residues. Per the germline V gene, CDR1 is LNHDA and CDR2 is SQIVND (reference sequence). Losses at the gene ends were 3 bases for V and 6 bases for J; bases not matched to a gene: 14. In DNA, the CDR3 is TGTGCCAGTAGTATTTACGCAGTTAGGGACAGGGTGGCTGAAGCTTTCTTT. Amino acids: CASSIYAVRDRVAEAFF.

This clonotype was seen repeatedly, ten times or more. The genes are TRBV28 and TRBJ1-1, with TRBD1 matching 8 bases. CDR3 size: 15 residues. V trimming: 3 bases; J trimming: 1 base; junction bases outside the gene matches: 4. Germline V lookup: CDR1 MDHEN, CDR2 SYDVKM. CDR3 nucleotides: TGTGCCAGCAGTTTGCCGGACAGGGCGAACACTGAAGCTTTCTTT. This codes for CASSLPDRANTEAFF.

This clonotype was recorded many times. The chain has TRBV28 and TRBJ2-2, with D unresolved. The V end lost 6 bases, the J end lost 4 bases, and 6 bases lay between the germline ends. The CDR3 sequence is 12 residues long. From germline, CDR1 is MDHEN and CDR2 SYDVKM. CDR3 loop: CASSRSTGELFF. CDR3 nucleotide sequence: TGTGCCAGCAGCCGATCCACCGGGGAGCTGTTTTTT.

A word on this clonotype: An end of the junction does not agree with germline; a read error may underlie this. This chain uses TRBV28 with TRBJ2-3; 9 bases map to TRBD2. This CDR3 comprises 18 residues. Germline CDR1 MDHEN, CDR2 SYDVKM. DNA of the CDR3: TGTGCCAGCATTTCGCGCGGGAGGGATAAAACTAGCACAGATACGCGGTATTTT. Amino acids: CASISRGRDKTSTDTRYF. Filled out from reference TRBV28 and TRBJ2-3, the complete variable domain reads DVKVTQSSRYLVKRTGEKVFLECVQDMDHENMFWYRQDPGLGLRLIYFSYDVKMKEKGDIPEGYSVSREKKERFSLILESASTNQTSMYLCASISRGRDKTSTDTRYFGPGTRLTVL.

This clonotype has a count of ten or more. The chain carries TRBV3-1 and TRBJ2-7, with D perhaps matching TRBD1 (7 bases). Trimming pared 2 bases from V and 5 bases from J, leaving 16 bases between. Germline V lookup: CDR1 LGHDT, CDR2 YNNKEL (reference sequence). The CDR3 has 15 residues. The CDR3 region is CASSQRDSGWDEQYF. CDR3 nucleotides: TGTGCCAGCAGCCAAAGGGACAGCGGGTGGGACGAGCAGTACTTC.

This clonotype occurred many times. The chain employs TRBV12-5 and TRBJ2-3; no firm D call. The germline V gene encodes CDR1 LGHNT and CDR2 FRNRAP. CDR3 length: 16 amino acids. Between the trimmed V and J ends, which lost 0 bases and 2 bases, there was a span of 12 bases. The CDR3 DNA reads as TGTGCTAGTGGTTTGGTACCGGGTAGGAACACAGATACGCAGTATTTT. This gives the protein CASGLVPGRNTDTQYF.

This clonotype appeared many times. This sequence joins TRBV30 and TRBJ2-7; TRBD1 is a possible D gene (5 bases). Trimming took 0 bases from V and 3 from J, leaving 15 bases between them. The CDR3 contains 15 residues. CDR1 and CDR2 (germline): GTSNPN, SVGIG (reference sequence). CDR3 protein: CAWSVSTGPYYEQYF. DNA of the CDR3: TGTGCCTGGAGTGTTAGCACAGGCCCGTACTACGAGCAGTACTTC.

This clonotype was seen only a few times. V usage is TRBV29-1 and J usage is TRBJ2-7; unclear D gene. In germline, CDR1 is SQVTM, CDR2 ANQGSEA. This CDR3 contains 13 residues. V was shortened by 0 bases and J by 2 bases, with 8 bases between the two germline ends. Here the CDR3 DNA reads TGCAGCGTTGAAGAGGGCATGCCCTACGAGCAGTACTTC. Translated, it gives CSVEEGMPYEQYF.

As concerns this clonotype: A read error may explain this, as a much larger clone is one base away. This chain links TRBV7-2 with TRBJ2-2; a weak D match, TRBD1 (6 bases). Looked up from germline, CDR1 is SGHTA and CDR2 is FQGNSA. This CDR3 region has 13 residues. The CDR3 DNA reads TGTGCCAGCAGCCACAGGGTGACCGGGGAGCTGGTTTTT. It translates to CASSHRVTGELVF.

The chain joins TRBV2 to TRBJ1-1; a weak D match, TRBD1 (5 bases). The CDR3 runs to 17 residues. V dropped 6 bases and J dropped 0 bases, with 20 bases sitting between them. CDR1 is SNHLY, CDR2 FYNNEI, per germline. The CDR3 loop is CASSDGWWGVMNTEAFF. CDR3 in DNA: TGTGCCAGCAGCGACGGGTGGTGGGGCGTAATGAACACTGAAGCTTTCTTT.

This clonotype was recorded a few times. V is TRBV20-1 and J is TRBJ2-2; possibly TRBD2 for D (5 bases). V was pared by 6 bases and J by 7 bases, with 15 bases between. The CDR3 runs 13 residues. The V gene's germline CDR1 is DFQATT and CDR2 SNEGSKA (reference sequence). Written as DNA, the CDR3 is TGCAGTGCGCCGAGAGGGCCTAGCGGGGAGCTGTTTTTT. Residues: CSAPRGPSGELFF.

The table lists this clonotype with many counts. The CDR3 DNA is TGTGCCAGCAGCTTTAGTCAGGGTAGAAATCAGCCCCAGCATTTT. This sequence encodes CASSFSQGRNQPQHF. The V call is TRBV7-2, the J call TRBJ1-5; TRBD1 is a possible D gene (5 bases). The germline V and J ends were trimmed by 3 bases and 4 bases, with 13 bases remaining between them. Germline-derived CDR1 and CDR2 are SGHTA and FQGNSA. The CDR3 runs 15 residues. Drawing the rest from reference TRBV7-2 and TRBJ1-5, the complete variable domain is GAGVSQSPSNKVTEKGKDVELRCDPISGHTALYWYRQSLGQGLEFLIYFQGNSAPDKSGLPSDRFSAERTGGSVSTLTIQRTQQEDSAVYLCASSFSQGRNQPQHFGDGTRLSIL.

The sample holds many counts of this clonotype. J is TRBJ1-2 and V is TRBV28; 8 positions match TRBD1. This CDR3 is built from 14 residues. The J segment lost 8 bases and the V segment lost 4 bases, leaving 9 bases of the junction unmatched. Germline CDR1 MDHEN, CDR2 SYDVKM. Here the CDR3 reads CASSSGTGWEGYTF. In DNA, the CDR3 is TGTGCCAGCAGTTCCGGGACAGGATGGGAAGGCTACACCTTC.